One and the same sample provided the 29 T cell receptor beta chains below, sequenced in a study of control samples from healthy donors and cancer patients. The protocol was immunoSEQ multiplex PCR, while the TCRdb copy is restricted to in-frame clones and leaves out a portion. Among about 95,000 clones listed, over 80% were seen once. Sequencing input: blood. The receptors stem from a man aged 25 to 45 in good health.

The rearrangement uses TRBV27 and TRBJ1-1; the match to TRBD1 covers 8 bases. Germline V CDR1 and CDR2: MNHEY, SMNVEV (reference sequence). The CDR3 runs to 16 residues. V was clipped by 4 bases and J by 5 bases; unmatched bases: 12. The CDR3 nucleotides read TGTGCCAGCAGTTCATCAGGGGGCATAGGCGATACTGAAGCTTTCTTT. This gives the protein CASSSSGGIGDTEAFF.

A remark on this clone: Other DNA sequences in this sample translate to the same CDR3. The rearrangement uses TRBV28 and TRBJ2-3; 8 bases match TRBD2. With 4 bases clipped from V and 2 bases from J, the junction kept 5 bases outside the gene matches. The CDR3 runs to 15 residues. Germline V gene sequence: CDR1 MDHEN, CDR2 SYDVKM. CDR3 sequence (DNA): TGTGCCAGCAGTTCACAGCGGGGGATCACAGATACGCAGTATTTT. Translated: CASSSQRGITDTQYF.

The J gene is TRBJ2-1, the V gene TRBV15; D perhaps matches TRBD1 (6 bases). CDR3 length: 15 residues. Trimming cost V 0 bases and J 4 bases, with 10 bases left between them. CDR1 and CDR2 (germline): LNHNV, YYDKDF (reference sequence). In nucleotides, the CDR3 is TGTGCCACCAGCAGAGACTTGGACAGATACAATGAGCAGTTCTTC. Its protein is CATSRDLDRYNEQFF.

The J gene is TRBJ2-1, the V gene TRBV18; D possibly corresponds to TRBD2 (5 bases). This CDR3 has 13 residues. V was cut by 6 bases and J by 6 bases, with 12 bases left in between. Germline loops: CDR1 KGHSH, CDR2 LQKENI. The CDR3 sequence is CASSHGVTNEQFF. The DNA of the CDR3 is TGTGCCAGCTCCCACGGGGTGACCAATGAGCAGTTCTTC.

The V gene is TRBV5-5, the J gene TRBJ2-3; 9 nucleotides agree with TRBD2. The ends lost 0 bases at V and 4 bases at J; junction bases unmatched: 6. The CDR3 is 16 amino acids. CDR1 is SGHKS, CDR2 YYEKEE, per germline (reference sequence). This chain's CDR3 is CASSLGVGGGADTQYF. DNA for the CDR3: TGTGCCAGCAGCTTGGGCGTGGGCGGGGGGGCAGATACGCAGTATTTT.

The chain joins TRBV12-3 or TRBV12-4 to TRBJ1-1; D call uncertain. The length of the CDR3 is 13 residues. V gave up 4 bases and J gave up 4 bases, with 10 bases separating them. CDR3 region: CASSYGGSTEAFF. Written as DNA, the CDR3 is TGTGCCAGCAGTTATGGAGGGAGCACTGAAGCTTTCTTT.

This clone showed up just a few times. The CDR3 DNA reads as TGTGCCAGCAGCGTAGAAGGGAATTCGGCTCCCCAGCATTTT. Its protein is CASSVEGNSAPQHF. The chain links TRBV9 to TRBJ1-5; D gene unclear. Looked up from germline, CDR1 is SGDLS and CDR2 is YYNGEE. The V end lost 0 bases, the J end lost 10 bases, and 14 bases lay between the germline ends. The CDR3 totals 14 residues.

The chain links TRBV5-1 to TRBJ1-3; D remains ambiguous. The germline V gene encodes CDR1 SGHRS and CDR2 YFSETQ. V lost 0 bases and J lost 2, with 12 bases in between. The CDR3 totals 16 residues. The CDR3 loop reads CASSLVRRGAGNTIYF. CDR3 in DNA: TGCGCCAGCAGCTTGGTACGACGGGGAGCTGGAAACACCATATATTTT. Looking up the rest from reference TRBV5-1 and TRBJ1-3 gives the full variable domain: KAGVTQTPRYLIKTRGQQVTLSCSPISGHRSVSWYQQTPGQGLQFLFEYFSETQRNKGNFPGRFSGRQFSNSRSEMNVSTLELGDSALYLCASSLVRRGAGNTIYFGEGSWLTVV.

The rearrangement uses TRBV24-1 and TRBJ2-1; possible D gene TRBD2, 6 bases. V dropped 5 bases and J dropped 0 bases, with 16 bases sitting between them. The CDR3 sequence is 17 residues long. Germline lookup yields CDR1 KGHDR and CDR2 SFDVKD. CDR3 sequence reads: CATSGPGLRSSYNEQFF. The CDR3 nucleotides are TGTGCCACCAGTGGGCCGGGACTGAGGAGCTCCTACAATGAGCAGTTCTTC.

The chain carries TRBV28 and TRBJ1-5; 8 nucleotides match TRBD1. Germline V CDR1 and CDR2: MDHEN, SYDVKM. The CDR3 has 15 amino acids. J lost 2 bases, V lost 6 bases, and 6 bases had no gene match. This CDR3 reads CASSLLTGGNQPQHF. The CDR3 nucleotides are TGTGCCAGCAGCCTCCTGACAGGGGGCAATCAGCCCCAGCATTTT.

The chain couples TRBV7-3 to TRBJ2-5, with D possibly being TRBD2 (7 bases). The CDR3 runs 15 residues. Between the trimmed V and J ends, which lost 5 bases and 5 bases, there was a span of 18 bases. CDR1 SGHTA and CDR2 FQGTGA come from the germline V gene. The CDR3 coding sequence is TGTGCCAGCAGCCTCTATGGGGGGGCTCAGGAGACCCAGTACTTC. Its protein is CASSLYGGAQETQYF.

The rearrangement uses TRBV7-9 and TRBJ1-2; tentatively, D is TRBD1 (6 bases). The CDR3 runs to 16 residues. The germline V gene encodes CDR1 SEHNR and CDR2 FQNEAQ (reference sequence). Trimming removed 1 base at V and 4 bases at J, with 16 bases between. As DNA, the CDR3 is TGTGCCAGCAGCTTAGGTTTCCGGGACACAGGCTATGGCTACACCTTC. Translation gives CASSLGFRDTGYGYTF.

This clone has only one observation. CDR3: CASSQGRGLHEQYF. CDR3 nucleotides: TGTGCCAGCAGCCAAGGGAGGGGTCTCCACGAGCAGTACTTC. V is TRBV4-2 and J is TRBJ2-7, with D possibly matching TRBD2 (6 bases). The CDR3 is made up of 14 amino acids. V lost 1 base to trimming and J lost 5 bases, with 12 bases between them. Germline assignment: CDR1 LGHNA and CDR2 YNFKEQ.

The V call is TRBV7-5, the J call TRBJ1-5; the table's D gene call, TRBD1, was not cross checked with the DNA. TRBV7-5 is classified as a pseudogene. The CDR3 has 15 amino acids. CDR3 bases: TGTGTCAGAAGGGCATACAGGGTTTACAATCAGCCCCAGCATTTT. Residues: CVRRAYRVYNQPQHF.

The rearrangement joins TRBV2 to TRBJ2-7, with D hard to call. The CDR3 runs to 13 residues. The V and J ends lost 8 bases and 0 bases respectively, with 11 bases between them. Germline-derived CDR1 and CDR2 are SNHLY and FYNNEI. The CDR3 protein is CASRRFGSYEQYF. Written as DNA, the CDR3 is TGTGCCAGCCGACGGTTTGGCTCCTACGAGCAGTACTTC.

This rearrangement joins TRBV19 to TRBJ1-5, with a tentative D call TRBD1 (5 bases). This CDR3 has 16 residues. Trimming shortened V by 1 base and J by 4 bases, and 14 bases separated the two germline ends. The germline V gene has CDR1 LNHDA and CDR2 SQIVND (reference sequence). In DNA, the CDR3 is TGTGCCAGTAGTATAGTAAAGGGGCGCTATAATCAGCCCCAGCATTTT. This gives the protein CASSIVKGRYNQPQHF. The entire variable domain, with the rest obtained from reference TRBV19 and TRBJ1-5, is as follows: DGGITQSPKYLFRKEGQNVTLSCEQNLNHDAMYWYRQDPGQGLRLIYYSQIVNDFQKGDIAEGYSVSREKKESFPLTVTSAQKNPTAFYLCASSIVKGRYNQPQHFGDGTRLSIL.

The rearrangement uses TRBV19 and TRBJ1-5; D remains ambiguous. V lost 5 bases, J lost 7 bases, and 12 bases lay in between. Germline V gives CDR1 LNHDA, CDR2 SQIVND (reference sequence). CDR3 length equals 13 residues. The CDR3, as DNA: TGTGCCAGTAGTGAAGGGAAAGGCCAGCCCCAGCATTTT. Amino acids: CASSEGKGQPQHF. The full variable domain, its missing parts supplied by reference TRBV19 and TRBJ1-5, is DGGITQSPKYLFRKEGQNVTLSCEQNLNHDAMYWYRQDPGQGLRLIYYSQIVNDFQKGDIAEGYSVSREKKESFPLTVTSAQKNPTAFYLCASSEGKGQPQHFGDGTRLSIL.

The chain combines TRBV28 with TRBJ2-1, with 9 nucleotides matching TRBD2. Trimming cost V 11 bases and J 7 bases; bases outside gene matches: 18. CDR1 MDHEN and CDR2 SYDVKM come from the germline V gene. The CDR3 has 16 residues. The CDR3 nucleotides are TGTGCCCCCAGTTTATGGCCTCGCGGGGGGGGGAATGAGCAGTTCTTC. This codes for CAPSLWPRGGGNEQFF.

In DNA, the CDR3 is TGTGCCATCAGCTTAGCGGGCCTCGGGGGTGAGCAGTTCTTC. Translated: CAISLAGLGGEQFF. The chain employs TRBV10-3 and TRBJ2-1; 7 bases are shared with TRBD2. After removal of 6 bases from V and 9 bases from J, the junction contained 11 bases not matched to a gene. This CDR3 region has 14 residues. CDR1 is ENHRY, CDR2 SYGVKD, per germline.

CDR3 amino acids: CASSRRAGGPTDTQYF. The CDR3 nucleotides read TGTGCCAGCAGTCGTAGAGCGGGGGGGCCAACAGATACGCAGTATTTT. The chain has TRBV3-1 (or the pseudogene TRBV3-2) and TRBJ2-3, with 10 positions matching TRBD2. The CDR3 has 16 amino acids. Trimming took 6 bases from V and 3 from J; bases not matched to a gene: 9. Germline assignment: CDR1 LGHDT and CDR2 YNNKEL (reference sequence).

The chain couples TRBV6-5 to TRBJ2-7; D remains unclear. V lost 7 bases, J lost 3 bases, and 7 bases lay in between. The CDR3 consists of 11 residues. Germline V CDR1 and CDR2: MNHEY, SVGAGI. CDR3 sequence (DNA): TGTGCCAGCAAAGGAGACTACGAGCAGTACTTC. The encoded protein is CASKGDYEQYF.

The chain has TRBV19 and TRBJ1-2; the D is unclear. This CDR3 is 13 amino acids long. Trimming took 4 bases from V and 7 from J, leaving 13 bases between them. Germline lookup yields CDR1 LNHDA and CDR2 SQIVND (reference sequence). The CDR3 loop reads CASSTQDHRGYTF. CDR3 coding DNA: TGTGCCAGTAGTACCCAGGATCACCGTGGCTACACCTTC. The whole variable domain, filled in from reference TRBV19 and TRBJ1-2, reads DGGITQSPKYLFRKEGQNVTLSCEQNLNHDAMYWYRQDPGQGLRLIYYSQIVNDFQKGDIAEGYSVSREKKESFPLTVTSAQKNPTAFYLCASSTQDHRGYTFGSGTRLTVV.

CDR3 loop: CASRTGTATGELFF. The DNA of the CDR3 is TGTGCCAGCAGAACCGGGACAGCCACCGGGGAGCTGTTTTTT. The chain couples TRBV2 to TRBJ2-2; TRBD1 agrees at 7 bases. The junction had 5 bases not matched to a gene; V was cut back by 6 bases and J by 4 bases. CDR1 SNHLY and CDR2 FYNNEI come from the germline V gene. This CDR3 is built from 14 residues.

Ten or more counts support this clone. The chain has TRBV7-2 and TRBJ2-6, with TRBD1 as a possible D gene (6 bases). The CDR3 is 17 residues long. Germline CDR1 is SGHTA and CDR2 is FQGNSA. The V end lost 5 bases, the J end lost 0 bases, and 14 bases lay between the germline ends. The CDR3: CASSRTGSSSGANVLTF. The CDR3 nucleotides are TGTGCCAGCAGCAGAACAGGGTCGAGCTCTGGGGCCAACGTCCTGACTTTC.

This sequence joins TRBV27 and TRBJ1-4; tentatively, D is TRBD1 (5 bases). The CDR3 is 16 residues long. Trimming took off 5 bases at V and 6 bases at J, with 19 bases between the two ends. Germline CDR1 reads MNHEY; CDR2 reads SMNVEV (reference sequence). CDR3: CASSPLGGASHEKLFF. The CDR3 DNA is TGTGCCAGCAGTCCTTTGGGGGGAGCTAGTCATGAAAAACTGTTTTTT.

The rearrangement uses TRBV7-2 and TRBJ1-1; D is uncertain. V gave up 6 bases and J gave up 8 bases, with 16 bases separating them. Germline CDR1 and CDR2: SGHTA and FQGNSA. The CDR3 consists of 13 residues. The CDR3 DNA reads TGTGCCAGCAGTTTAACGGCCCTGGGGGAAGCTTTCTTT. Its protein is CASSLTALGEAFF.

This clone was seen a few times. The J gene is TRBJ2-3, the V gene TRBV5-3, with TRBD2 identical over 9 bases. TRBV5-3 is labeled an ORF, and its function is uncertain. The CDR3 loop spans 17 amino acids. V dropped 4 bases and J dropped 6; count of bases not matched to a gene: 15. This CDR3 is CARSPRKAGGPGDTQYF. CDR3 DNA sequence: TGTGCCAGAAGCCCACGGAAGGCGGGGGGGCCCGGCGATACGCAGTATTTT.

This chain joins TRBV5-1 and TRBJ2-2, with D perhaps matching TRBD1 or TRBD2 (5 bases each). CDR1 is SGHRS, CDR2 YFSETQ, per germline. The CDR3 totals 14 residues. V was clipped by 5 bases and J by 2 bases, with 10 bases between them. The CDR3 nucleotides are TGCGCCAGCAGGGGGGACGGCAACACCGGGGAGCTGTTTTTT. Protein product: CASRGDGNTGELFF.

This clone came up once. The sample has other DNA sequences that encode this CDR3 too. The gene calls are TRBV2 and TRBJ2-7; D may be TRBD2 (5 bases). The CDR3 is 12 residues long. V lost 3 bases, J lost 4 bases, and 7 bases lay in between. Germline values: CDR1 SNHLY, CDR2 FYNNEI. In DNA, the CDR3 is TGTGCCAGCAGTGATGGAGGATACGAGCAGTACTTC. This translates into CASSDGGYEQYF.